These T cell receptor beta chains were read from a single sample in a study of cytomegalovirus exposure and HLA in healthy donors. Profiling relied on immunoSEQ multiplex PCR, and the TCRdb table lists in-frame clones only, not all of them. The data hold tens of thousands of clones, with approximately 95% observed a single time. Sequenced material: PBMCs. The receptor set was obtained from a woman aged 18-29 years in good health and CMV-seronegative. Each CDR3 is given with its conserved first and last residue. The order of the fields is J gene, CDR3 length, V gene, clone size, D gene, CDR3 protein, CDR3 DNA. D genes are given only for firm matches. Clone sizes are given selectively: once, few, many, or a class where the clone is expanded.

J gene: TRBJ2-2; CDR3 length: 15; V gene: TRBV30; clone size: .; D gene: .; CDR3 protein: CAWSMGEVDTGELFF; CDR3 DNA: TGTGCCTGGAGTATGGGGGAGGTGGACACCGGGGAGCTGTTTTTT
J gene: TRBJ1-2; CDR3 length: 14; V gene: TRBV30; clone size: once; D gene: .; CDR3 protein: CAWSVGAANYGYTF; CDR3 DNA: TGTGCCTGGAGTGTTGGGGCAGCTAACTATGGCTACACCTTC
J gene: TRBJ2-1; CDR3 length: 16; V gene: TRBV5-6; clone size: .; D gene: TRBD1; CDR3 protein: CASSISTGAPLNEQFF; CDR3 DNA: TGTGCCAGCAGCATTAGTACAGGGGCCCCTCTCAATGAGCAGTTCTTC
J gene: TRBJ1-3; CDR3 length: 14; V gene: TRBV5-8; clone size: .; D gene: TRBD1; CDR3 protein: CASADRVTGNTIYF; CDR3 DNA: TGTGCCAGCGCTGACAGGGTTACTGGAAACACCATATATTTT
J gene: TRBJ2-3; CDR3 length: 18; V gene: TRBV2; clone size: .; D gene: TRBD2; CDR3 protein: CASSVSLGLAGASDTQYF; CDR3 DNA: TGTGCCAGCAGTGTATCGTTGGGACTAGCGGGCGCCAGCGATACGCAGTATTTT
J gene: TRBJ2-7; CDR3 length: 17; V gene: TRBV27; clone size: .; D gene: TRBD1; CDR3 protein: CASSSYLLRQGAREQYF; CDR3 DNA: TGTGCCAGCAGTTCCTACCTTTTGAGACAGGGGGCTCGAGAGCAGTACTTC
J gene: TRBJ1-1; CDR3 length: 14; V gene: TRBV27; clone size: .; D gene: .; CDR3 protein: CASSWAGGNTEAFF; CDR3 DNA: TGTGCCAGCAGTTGGGCGGGGGGGAACACTGAAGCTTTCTTT
J gene: TRBJ1-3; CDR3 length: 19; V gene: TRBV1; clone size: .; D gene: .; CDR3 protein: CTSSQAKAGQPRTGNTIYF; CDR3 DNA: TGCACCAGCAGCCAAGCGAAGGCCGGACAGCCTCGGACAGGAAACACCATATATTTT
J gene: TRBJ2-2; CDR3 length: 16; V gene: TRBV5-4; clone size: .; D gene: TRBD2; CDR3 protein: CASSLEAGVHPGELFF; CDR3 DNA: TGTGCCAGCAGCTTGGAGGCGGGAGTTCACCCCGGGGAGCTGTTTTTT
J gene: TRBJ2-1; CDR3 length: 17; V gene: TRBV9; clone size: .; D gene: TRBD2; CDR3 protein: CASSMSASGGAHNEQFF; CDR3 DNA: TGTGCCAGCAGCATGTCCGCTAGCGGGGGGGCTCACAATGAGCAGTTCTTC
J gene: TRBJ2-5; CDR3 length: 14; V gene: TRBV5-1; clone size: .; D gene: TRBD2; CDR3 protein: CASSLAGAQETQYF; CDR3 DNA: TGCGCCAGCAGCTTAGCGGGGGCCCAAGAGACCCAGTACTTC
J gene: TRBJ2-7; CDR3 length: 15; V gene: TRBV5-4; clone size: .; D gene: TRBD1; CDR3 protein: CASSLVTGVVYEQYF; CDR3 DNA: TGTGCCAGCAGCTTGGTGACAGGGGTAGTGTACGAGCAGTACTTC
J gene: TRBJ1-3; CDR3 length: 17; V gene: TRBV28; clone size: .; D gene: TRBD1; CDR3 protein: CASSLRRTGLVGNTIYF; CDR3 DNA: TGTGCCAGCAGTTTACGACGGACAGGGTTGGTCGGAAACACCATATATTTT
J gene: TRBJ2-5; CDR3 length: 17; V gene: TRBV14; clone size: .; D gene: .; CDR3 protein: CASSQPATVLAQETQYF; CDR3 DNA: TGTGCCAGCAGCCAACCCGCGACAGTCCTGGCTCAAGAGACCCAGTACTTC
J gene: TRBJ2-3; CDR3 length: 19; V gene: TRBV6-1; clone size: .; D gene: TRBD2; CDR3 protein: CASSEVLLAGVLLTDTQYF; CDR3 DNA: TGTGCCAGCAGTGAAGTTTTACTAGCGGGAGTTCTTTTGACAGATACGCAGTATTTT
J gene: TRBJ1-3; CDR3 length: 16; V gene: TRBV27; clone size: .; D gene: .; CDR3 protein: CASSPQGRFSGNTIYF; CDR3 DNA: TGTGCCAGCAGTCCCCAGGGCAGGTTCTCTGGAAACACCATATATTTT
J gene: TRBJ2-7; CDR3 length: 14; V gene: TRBV6-5; clone size: .; D gene: .; CDR3 protein: CASSYYGSGYEQYF; CDR3 DNA: TGTGCCAGCAGTTATTACGGGAGTGGATACGAGCAGTACTTC
J gene: TRBJ1-5; CDR3 length: 12; V gene: TRBV19; clone size: .; D gene: .; CDR3 protein: CASSPGNQPQHF; CDR3 DNA: TGTGCCAGTAGTCCAGGGAACCAGCCCCAGCATTTT
J gene: TRBJ2-7; CDR3 length: 19; V gene: TRBV6-1; clone size: .; D gene: TRBD2; CDR3 protein: CASSEGGLAGGPFGDEQYF; CDR3 DNA: TGTGCCAGCAGTGAGGGCGGGCTAGCGGGAGGCCCCTTCGGGGACGAGCAGTACTTC
J gene: TRBJ2-7; CDR3 length: 15; V gene: TRBV5-1; clone size: few; D gene: TRBD2; CDR3 protein: CASSFSSGPSYEQYF; CDR3 DNA: TGCGCCAGCAGCTTTAGTAGCGGGCCCTCCTACGAGCAGTACTTC
J gene: TRBJ2-2; CDR3 length: 15; V gene: TRBV4-3; clone size: .; D gene: .; CDR3 protein: CASSRDQGNTGELFF; CDR3 DNA: TGCGCCAGCAGTCGAGACCAGGGTAACACCGGGGAGCTGTTTTTT
J gene: TRBJ2-7; CDR3 length: 12; V gene: TRBV27; clone size: .; D gene: TRBD1; CDR3 protein: CASRGQFSEQYF; CDR3 DNA: TGTGCCAGCAGGGGACAGTTCAGCGAGCAGTACTTC
J gene: TRBJ1-6; CDR3 length: 15; V gene: TRBV25-1; clone size: .; D gene: .; CDR3 protein: CASSQTGGQNSPLHF; CDR3 DNA: TGTGCCAGCAGCCAAACGGGGGGTCAAAATTCACCCCTCCACTTT
J gene: TRBJ2-7; CDR3 length: 14; V gene: TRBV9; clone size: .; D gene: TRBD2; CDR3 protein: CASSSTGGSYEQYF; CDR3 DNA: TGTGCCAGCAGCTCCACCGGGGGGAGCTACGAGCAGTACTTC
J gene: TRBJ2-7; CDR3 length: 14; V gene: TRBV7-6; clone size: .; D gene: .; CDR3 protein: CASSQGVLSYEQYF; CDR3 DNA: TGTGCCAGCAGCCAAGGGGTCCTCTCCTACGAGCAGTACTTC
J gene: TRBJ2-3; CDR3 length: 18; V gene: TRBV10-3; clone size: .; D gene: TRBD2; CDR3 protein: CAISELGTSGPFTDTQYF; CDR3 DNA: TGTGCCATCAGTGAGTTGGGGACTAGCGGGCCATTCACAGATACGCAGTATTTT
J gene: TRBJ2-6; CDR3 length: 16; V gene: TRBV4-3; clone size: .; D gene: .; CDR3 protein: CASSQDRVTGANVLTF; CDR3 DNA: TGCGCCAGCAGCCAAGACAGGGTCACCGGGGCCAACGTCCTGACTTTC
J gene: TRBJ2-2; CDR3 length: 13; V gene: TRBV6-1; clone size: .; D gene: .; CDR3 protein: CASSVLTTGELFF; CDR3 DNA: TGTGCCAGCAGTGTGTTGACTACCGGGGAGCTGTTTTTT
J gene: TRBJ2-1; CDR3 length: 13; V gene: TRBV4-3; clone size: once; D gene: .; CDR3 protein: CASSPLQGQEQFF; CDR3 DNA: TGCGCCAGCAGCCCACTACAGGGCCAGGAGCAGTTCTTC
J gene: TRBJ1-3; CDR3 length: 13; V gene: TRBV29-1; clone size: .; D gene: .; CDR3 protein: CSVTGLSGNTIYF; CDR3 DNA: TGCAGCGTGACAGGCCTCTCTGGAAACACCATATATTTT
J gene: TRBJ2-5; CDR3 length: 16; V gene: TRBV5-4; clone size: .; D gene: TRBD2; CDR3 protein: CASSSSGGPIQETQYF; CDR3 DNA: TGTGCCAGCAGTTCTAGCGGGGGCCCCATACAAGAGACCCAGTACTTC
J gene: TRBJ1-1; CDR3 length: 14; V gene: TRBV6-6; clone size: .; D gene: .; CDR3 protein: CASSYSMTRAEAFF; CDR3 DNA: TGTGCCAGCAGTTACTCGATGACGAGGGCTGAAGCTTTCTTT
J gene: TRBJ1-1; CDR3 length: 17; V gene: TRBV15; clone size: .; D gene: .; CDR3 protein: CATSREPRAQRDTEAFF; CDR3 DNA: TGTGCCACCAGCAGAGAACCCAGGGCCCAGCGAGACACTGAAGCTTTCTTT
J gene: TRBJ1-2; CDR3 length: 15; V gene: TRBV5-1; clone size: .; D gene: .; CDR3 protein: CASSLEAGVNYGYTF; CDR3 DNA: TGCGCCAGCAGCTTGGAGGCGGGGGTGAACTATGGCTACACCTTC
J gene: TRBJ2-3; CDR3 length: 18; V gene: TRBV5-4; clone size: .; D gene: TRBD2; CDR3 protein: CASSFSNWRERNTDTQYF; CDR3 DNA: TGTGCCAGCAGCTTTTCTAACTGGCGGGAGAGGAACACAGATACGCAGTATTTT
J gene: TRBJ2-7; CDR3 length: 16; V gene: TRBV10-1; clone size: .; D gene: TRBD2; CDR3 protein: CASSALAGGTPYEQYF; CDR3 DNA: TGCGCCAGCAGTGCACTAGCGGGCGGTACCCCCTACGAGCAGTACTTC
J gene: TRBJ2-3; CDR3 length: 16; V gene: TRBV19; clone size: .; D gene: TRBD2; CDR3 protein: CASSLGLAASTDTQYF; CDR3 DNA: TGTGCCAGTAGTCTGGGACTAGCGGCCAGCACAGATACGCAGTATTTT
J gene: TRBJ2-3; CDR3 length: 11; V gene: TRBV29-1; clone size: .; D gene: .; CDR3 protein: CSVVGVDTQYF; CDR3 DNA: TGCAGCGTTGTAGGAGTAGATACGCAGTATTTT
J gene: TRBJ2-3; CDR3 length: 18; V gene: TRBV4-1; clone size: .; D gene: TRBD2; CDR3 protein: CASSPPPLAGRGTDTQYF; CDR3 DNA: TGCGCCAGCAGCCCCCCCCCACTAGCGGGACGGGGCACAGATACGCAGTATTTT
J gene: TRBJ2-7; CDR3 length: 14; V gene: TRBV5-1; clone size: .; D gene: .; CDR3 protein: CASSRQVGAYEQYF; CDR3 DNA: TGCGCCAGCAGTAGACAGGTAGGGGCCTACGAGCAGTACTTC
J gene: TRBJ1-3; CDR3 length: 15; V gene: TRBV7-2; clone size: .; D gene: .; CDR3 protein: CASSLGGLTRNTIYF; CDR3 DNA: TGTGCCAGCAGCTTAGGAGGCCTAACCCGAAACACCATATATTTT
J gene: TRBJ1-4; CDR3 length: 16; V gene: TRBV30; clone size: .; D gene: .; CDR3 protein: CAWSTSGDLRWEKLFF; CDR3 DNA: TGTGCCTGGAGCACGTCGGGGGATCTAAGGTGGGAAAAACTGTTTTTT
J gene: TRBJ2-2; CDR3 length: 15; V gene: TRBV5-4; clone size: .; D gene: .; CDR3 protein: CASSFGAGRTGELFF; CDR3 DNA: TGTGCCAGCAGCTTTGGGGCAGGGAGGACCGGGGAGCTGTTTTTT
J gene: TRBJ1-4; CDR3 length: 14; V gene: TRBV5-1; clone size: once; D gene: .; CDR3 protein: CASSPDSTNEKLFF; CDR3 DNA: TGCGCCAGCAGCCCCGACAGTACTAATGAAAAACTGTTTTTT
J gene: TRBJ2-5; CDR3 length: 15; V gene: TRBV27; clone size: .; D gene: TRBD2; CDR3 protein: CASSLAGGRLETQYF; CDR3 DNA: TGTGCCAGCAGTTTGGCGGGGGGCCGATTGGAGACCCAGTACTTC
J gene: TRBJ2-3; CDR3 length: 16; V gene: TRBV4-3; clone size: .; D gene: .; CDR3 protein: CASSLTIDVGTDTQYF; CDR3 DNA: TGCGCCAGCAGCCTCACAATTGATGTCGGCACAGATACGCAGTATTTT
J gene: TRBJ2-3; CDR3 length: 15; V gene: TRBV9; clone size: .; D gene: TRBD2; CDR3 protein: CASSLGAGGPDTQYF; CDR3 DNA: TGTGCCAGCAGCCTCGGAGCGGGGGGGCCGGATACGCAGTATTTT